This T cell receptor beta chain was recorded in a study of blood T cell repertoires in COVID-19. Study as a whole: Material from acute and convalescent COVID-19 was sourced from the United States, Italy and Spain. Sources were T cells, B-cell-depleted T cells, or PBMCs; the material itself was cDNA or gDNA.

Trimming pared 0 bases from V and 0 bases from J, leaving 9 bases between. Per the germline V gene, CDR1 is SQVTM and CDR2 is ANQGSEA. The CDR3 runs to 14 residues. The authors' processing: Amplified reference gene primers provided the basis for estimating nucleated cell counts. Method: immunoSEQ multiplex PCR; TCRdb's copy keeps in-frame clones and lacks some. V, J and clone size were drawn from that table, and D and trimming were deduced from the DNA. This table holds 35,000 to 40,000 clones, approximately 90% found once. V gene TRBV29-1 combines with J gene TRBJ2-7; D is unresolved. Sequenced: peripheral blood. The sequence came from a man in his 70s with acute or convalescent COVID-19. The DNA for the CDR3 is TGCAGCGTTGAAGAACGCGGAGCCTCCTACGAGCAGTACTTC. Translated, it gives CSVEERGASYEQYF.